This passage covers 12 T cell receptor beta chains from one sample sequenced in a study of OX40 agonist ivuxolimab in advanced cancers. The assay was immunoSEQ multiplex PCR, and TCRdb's table has in-frame clones only and misses some. The sample contains 45,000 to 65,000 clones, over 75% of which appear only once. Sequenced here: CD4+ or CD8+ T cells sorted from blood, sampled in a trial of the OX40 agonist ivuxolimab. The source is an adult with an advanced solid tumor such as melanoma, head and neck, liver or kidney cancer.

The chain is built from TRBV6-5 and TRBJ1-1; tentatively, D is TRBD1 (6 bases). Germline V lookup: CDR1 MNHEY, CDR2 SVGAGI. Between the trimmed V and J ends, which lost 2 bases and 4 bases, there was a span of 14 bases. This CDR3 has 15 residues. CDR3 amino acids: CASSYGITGLTEAFF. In DNA form, the CDR3 reads TGTGCCAGCAGTTACGGGATCACAGGGCTCACTGAAGCTTTCTTT.

This rearrangement joins TRBV9 to TRBJ2-1; 15 bases match TRBD2. V shed 3 bases, J shed 8 bases, and the junction held 6 bases outside the gene matches. The CDR3 contains 16 residues. Looked up from germline, CDR1 is SGDLS and CDR2 is YYNGEE. The CDR3 region has the DNA TGTGCCAGCAGCGGAGGGACTAGCGGGAGGACCGATGAGCAGTTCTTC. It specifies CASSGGTSGRTDEQFF.

V gene TRBV9 combines with J gene TRBJ2-1; no clear D gene. The V gene lost 3 bases and the J gene lost 5 bases, with 3 bases spanning the gap. This CDR3 has 11 residues. Germline CDR1 is SGDLS and CDR2 is YYNGEE. This CDR3 is CASSADNEQFF. CDR3 DNA: TGTGCCAGCAGCGCAGACAATGAGCAGTTCTTC.

V is TRBV29-1 and J is TRBJ1-5; D is undetermined. Trimming took 4 bases from V and 0 from J, leaving 13 bases between them. The CDR3 consists of 15 residues. The V gene's germline CDR1 is SQVTM and CDR2 ANQGSEA. CDR3 nucleotides: TGCAGCGTTGTATTCGCGGGATCTAGCAATCAGCCCCAGCATTTT. This translates into CSVVFAGSSNQPQHF.

V gene TRBV6-5 combines with J gene TRBJ1-1, with TRBD1 as a possible D gene (5 bases). CDR3 length: 14 amino acids. V was shortened by 8 bases and J by 4 bases, with 17 bases between the two germline ends. Germline V gene lookup returns CDR1 MNHEY and CDR2 SVGAGI. This chain's CDR3 is CASQWQGGGTEAFF. The CDR3 DNA sequence: TGTGCCAGCCAGTGGCAGGGCGGTGGCACTGAAGCTTTCTTT.

CDR3 in DNA: TGTGCCAGTAGTATACTGACTAGCGGGAACAATGAGCAGTTCTTC. Encoded protein: CASSILTSGNNEQFF. The rearrangement uses TRBV19 and TRBJ2-1, with TRBD2 identical over 11 bases. CDR3 size: 15 residues. CDR1 is LNHDA and CDR2 is SQIVND in the germline V gene (reference sequence). Unmatched junction bases numbered 2, after V lost 2 bases and J lost 5 bases.

The CDR3 loop is CASSLGLIGEQFF. CDR3 sequence (DNA): TGTGCCAGCAGCTTAGGCCTTATCGGTGAGCAGTTCTTC. V and J are TRBV7-3 and TRBJ2-1; no clear D. V was shortened by 2 bases and J by 9 bases, with 11 bases between the two germline ends. The germline V gene encodes CDR1 SGHTA and CDR2 FQGTGA. The CDR3 extends over 13 amino acids.

The chain couples TRBV5-4 to TRBJ2-3; tentatively, D is TRBD1 (6 bases). The germline gives CDR1 SGHNT, CDR2 YYREEE (reference sequence). CDR3 length: 15 amino acids. The V end was cut by 8 bases, the J end by 4 bases, with 20 bases between. CDR3 residues: CASLDQGLGPDTQYF. As DNA, the CDR3 is TGTGCCAGTCTGGACCAGGGGTTGGGGCCAGATACGCAGTATTTT.

The chain joins TRBV27 to TRBJ1-5; tentative D call: TRBD1 (6 bases). The CDR3 spans 19 residues. The ends were cut back, 5 bases at V and 1 base at J, with 24 bases in the middle. Germline CDR1 reads MNHEY; CDR2 reads SMNVEV (reference sequence). The CDR3 nucleotides read TGTGCCAGCAGTCCGACACAGGGAGCGGGGATATTAAGCAATCAGCCCCAGCATTTT. Translated, it gives CASSPTQGAGILSNQPQHF.

The J gene is TRBJ2-5, the V gene TRBV6-6, with D unclear. This CDR3 has 12 amino acids. The germline V gene encodes CDR1 MNHNY and CDR2 SVGAGI (reference sequence). Trimming took 3 bases from V and 5 from J, leaving 7 bases between them. CDR3 nucleotide sequence: TGTGCCAGCAGTTATGGAGTCGAGACCCAGTACTTC. Translated, it gives CASSYGVETQYF.

This clone was detected only once. The rearrangement links TRBV19 to TRBJ2-2, with 7 bases that match TRBD2. Germline V gene data show CDR1 as LNHDA and CDR2 as SQIVND (reference sequence). V was clipped by 8 bases and J by 4 bases; unmatched bases: 7. The CDR3 has 14 amino acids. In DNA, the CDR3 is TGTGCCAGTCAACGACCGGGGGGCACCGGGGAGCTGTTTTTT. It codes for CASQRPGGTGELFF.

There are a few counts of this clone. The chain links TRBV27 to TRBJ2-3; 8 positions agree with TRBD2. From germline, CDR1 is MNHEY and CDR2 SMNVEV (reference sequence). V was clipped by 6 bases and J by 2 bases; unmatched bases: 7. The CDR3 loop spans 15 amino acids. For the CDR3, the DNA is TGTGCCAGCAGCGGGGGGGGAGGGGTCACAGATACGCAGTATTTT. It encodes CASSGGGGVTDTQYF.